This T cell receptor (beta chain) stems from a study of T-cell reconstitution after alpha-beta-depleted transplantation in children. CDR1 is ENHRY and CDR2 is SYGVKD in the germline V gene. This CDR3 spans 13 amino acids. Trimming took off 11 bases at V and 5 bases at J, with 18 bases between the two ends. Study conclusions and caveats: Newly produced T cells mostly accounted for T-cell counts and diversity one year post-transplant. TCRbeta diversity was high at day 60 in some patients (a result of surviving recipient T cells and thymic progenitors). Reports say that about two months after transplant, the alpha-beta T cells came out of several hundred graft clones that had expanded.

As to this clonotype: Its antigen is currently unknown.

During its preparation, the TCRbeta library received unique molecular identifiers. TCRdb fed the PCR reads into MiXCR, producing one record per CDR3 protein. The table records a few hundred thousand distinct CDR3 sequences, approximately 30% of them present only once. The J gene is TRBJ2-5, the V gene TRBV10-3; tentatively, D is TRBD2 (7 bases). The TCR comes from a boy under two years old with Wiskott-Aldrich syndrome, due to receive a stem cell transplant. Sample: PBMCs, taken before TCRalphabeta/CD19-depleted stem cell transplant. This chain's CDR3 is CAVSRGALETQYF. CDR3 nucleotides: TGTGCCGTAAGTCGGGGGGCCTTGGAGACCCAGTACTTC.